Each of the 17 T cell receptor beta chains below was sequenced from the same sample in a study of molecular identifiers for immune sequencing clone quantification (dated by TCRdb to 2016 to 2019). Libraries were prepared through PCR. Sequencing was performed on an Illumina HiSeq 4000. TCRdb itself trimmed the public reads at Q25 with fastp, ran MiXCR and retained productive beta chains. Under each unique CDR3 protein, matching rows form one entry showing the most common genes and DNA. The sample records approximately 550,000 distinct CDR3 sequences, about a fifth of which are singletons. Of the sample, more than 0.8% is held by the ten largest clones. Material: naive CD8+ T cells from blood, with Jurkat cell RNA spiked in. The cell subset or site label, read with the paper, signifies: FACS-sorted CD8+CD4-CCR7+CD45RA+ naive T cells. These receptors were collected from a human donor in good health. Some libraries in this study had Jurkat cell RNA spiked in.

This clonotype came up many times. V and J are TRBV6-1 and TRBJ1-2; D uncertain. The CDR3 runs to 10 residues. Germline lookup yields CDR1 MNHNS and CDR2 SASEGT. Trimming left V 5 bases short and J 8 bases short, with 6 bases between. The CDR3 here is CASSRLGYTF. CDR3 nucleotide sequence: TGTGCCAGCAGTCGTCTAGGCTACACCTTC.

This clonotype was observed a handful of times. This sequence joins TRBV9 and TRBJ2-5; 7 bases are a match to TRBD2. This CDR3 contains 20 residues. J was trimmed by 0 bases and V by 0 bases; bases with no gene match: 17. From germline, CDR1 is SGDLS and CDR2 YYNGEE. Here the CDR3 reads CASSVEDRGLDLAYQETQYF. CDR3 DNA sequence: TGTGCCAGCAGCGTAGAAGACAGAGGACTAGATCTAGCGTACCAAGAGACCCAGTACTTC.

This chain connects TRBV10-3 to TRBJ2-3; 10 nucleotides line up with TRBD2. Trimming cost V 0 bases and J 4 bases; bases outside gene matches: 4. This CDR3 has 16 amino acids. Germline CDR1 is ENHRY and CDR2 is SYGVKD. The CDR3 is CAISESLAGVADTQYF. The CDR3 region has the DNA TGTGCCATCAGTGAGTCTCTAGCGGGAGTCGCAGATACGCAGTATTTT.

The CDR3 nucleotides are TGCGCCAGCAGCCGAGATCGACTGGCGGGTGGAAAACTGTTTTTT. Amino acid sequence: CASSRDRLAGGKLFF. This chain uses TRBV4-3 with TRBJ1-4; no firm D call. The V end lost 4 bases, the J end lost 10 bases, and 19 bases lay between the germline ends. The CDR3 totals 15 residues. The germline V gene encodes CDR1 LGHNA and CDR2 YSLEER.

The rearrangement links TRBV20-1 to TRBJ1-1; tentatively, D is TRBD1 (5 bases). The germline V gene encodes CDR1 DFQATT and CDR2 SNEGSKA (reference sequence). V lost 0 bases, J lost 0 bases, and 14 bases lay in between. The CDR3 has 16 residues. Here the CDR3 reads CSARDRVGLMNTEAFF. The CDR3 region has the DNA TGCAGTGCTAGAGATAGAGTGGGGCTAATGAACACTGAAGCTTTCTTT.

This clonotype was seen a handful of times. The genes are TRBV7-9 and TRBJ2-7; a possible D gene is TRBD1 (5 bases). The CDR3 runs to 14 residues. Between the trimmed V and J ends, which lost 4 bases and 2 bases, there was a span of 12 bases. CDR1 SEHNR and CDR2 FQNEAQ come from the germline V gene (reference sequence). The CDR3 sequence: CASSSSRAAYEQYF. CDR3 nucleotide sequence: TGTGCCAGCAGCTCATCCAGGGCCGCCTACGAGCAGTACTTC.

This sequence joins TRBV9 and TRBJ2-7; a weak D match, TRBD2 (5 bases). Germline values: CDR1 SGDLS, CDR2 YYNGEE. V lost 1 base and J 2 bases, leaving 16 bases between the germline ends. The CDR3 extends over 16 amino acids. Here the CDR3 reads CASSVFPVSGPYEQYF. The CDR3 DNA follows: TGTGCCAGCAGCGTATTCCCCGTGAGCGGTCCCTACGAGCAGTACTTC.

A few counts support this clonotype. This chain uses TRBV27 with TRBJ2-1; D may be TRBD1 (5 bases). This CDR3 is 15 amino acids long. Trimming cost V 7 bases and J 0 bases, with 13 bases left between them. The germline CDR1 and CDR2 sequences are MNHEY and SMNVEV (reference sequence). CDR3 coding DNA: TGTGCCAGCACCCTGACAGACCCCTCCTACAATGAGCAGTTCTTC. Translation gives CASTLTDPSYNEQFF.

The CDR3 is CSARENRVGCEQYF. CDR3 DNA: TGCAGTGCTAGAGAAAACAGGGTTGGGTGCGAGCAGTACTTC. The rearrangement joins TRBV20-1 to TRBJ2-7; tentatively, D is TRBD1 (6 bases). Trimming took off 0 bases at V and 6 bases at J, with 15 bases between the two ends. The germline V gene has CDR1 DFQATT and CDR2 SNEGSKA (reference sequence). The CDR3 spans 14 residues.

This clonotype was detected ten times or more. The gene calls are TRBV4-3 and TRBJ2-5; 9 bases line up with TRBD1. CDR1 is LGHNA, CDR2 YSLEER, per germline. Trimming cost V 3 bases and J 1 base; bases outside gene matches: 6. The CDR3 loop spans 16 amino acids. CDR3 sequence reads: CASSQGTGLSQETQYF. CDR3 DNA sequence: TGCGCCAGCAGCCAGGGGACAGGGTTATCCCAAGAGACCCAGTACTTC.

This chain uses TRBV3-1 with TRBJ2-7; maybe TRBD2 (6 bases). The CDR3 is 16 residues long. Deletions cut 0 bases from V and 3 bases from J, with 15 bases between. CDR1 is LGHDT and CDR2 is YNNKEL in the germline V gene (reference sequence). For the CDR3, the DNA is TGTGCCAGCAGCCAAGATCCGGGGGACTTCTTCTACGAGCAGTACTTC. Encoded protein: CASSQDPGDFFYEQYF.

With respect to this clonotype: A much more abundant neighbour one base away suggests this may be a read error. The chain joins TRBV14 to TRBJ2-3; no definite D call. In germline, CDR1 is SGHDN, CDR2 FVKESK. This CDR3 is built from 17 residues. Here the CDR3 DNA reads TGTGCCGGCAGCCAATGGCGAGGCGGTAGCCCCCCAGATACGCAGTATTTT. Amino acids: CAGSQWRGGSPPDTQYF.

This clonotype has at least ten counts. The chain combines TRBV27 with TRBJ1-3; no clear D gene. The CDR3 consists of 13 residues. Between the trimmed V and J ends, which lost 5 bases and 4 bases, there was a span of 9 bases. Looked up from germline, CDR1 is MNHEY and CDR2 is SMNVEV (reference sequence). CDR3 in amino acids: CASSRGAGNTIYF. In nucleotides, the CDR3 is TGTGCCAGCAGTAGAGGTGCCGGAAACACCATATATTTT.

This clonotype occurred many times. CDR3 sequence reads: CASSLRTSPYEQYF. The CDR3 coding sequence is TGTGCCAGCAGTCTCCGGACTAGCCCCTACGAGCAGTACTTC. The genes are TRBV28 and TRBJ2-7, with 8 positions matching TRBD2. The germline gives CDR1 MDHEN, CDR2 SYDVKM. V was pared by 5 bases and J by 2 bases, with 5 bases of the junction left unmatched. This CDR3 region has 14 residues.

The chain has TRBV5-1 and TRBJ1-6, with 7 bases matching TRBD1. The germline CDR1 and CDR2 sequences are SGHRS and YFSETQ. Trimming removed 2 bases from V and 9 bases from J; junction bases left unmatched: 11. The length of the CDR3 is 16 residues. CDR3 coding DNA: TGCGCCAGCAGCTTAGGGGACAGTCAATATGCTTCACCCCTCCACTTT. This translates into CASSLGDSQYASPLHF.

This clonotype showed up many times. V is TRBV13 and J is TRBJ2-3, with TRBD2 matching over 8 bases. The CDR3 spans 14 residues. V lost 1 base, J lost 7 bases, and 4 bases stayed unmatched. Germline CDR1 is PRHDT and CDR2 is FYEKMQ (reference sequence). The chain's CDR3 is CASSLAGGPNTQYF. The CDR3 DNA reads as TGTGCCAGCAGCTTAGCGGGGGGGCCAAATACGCAGTATTTT.

The chain couples TRBV4-1 to TRBJ1-4, with D possibly TRBD1 on 5 matching bases. Between the trimmed V and J ends, which lost 4 bases and 3 bases, there was a span of 12 bases. CDR1 is MGHRA, CDR2 YSYEKL, per germline. This CDR3 region has 15 residues. The CDR3 sequence: CASSPRGPANEKLFF. In nucleotides, the CDR3 is TGCGCCAGCAGCCCAAGGGGTCCAGCTAATGAAAAACTGTTTTTT.